The present entry profiles one T cell receptor (beta chain) with its context. These data come from a study of T-cell reconstitution after alpha-beta-depleted transplantation in children. Researchers prepared the TCRbeta library using unique molecular identifiers, the study reports. TCRdb re-called the PCR reads with MiXCR, one entry per CDR3 protein. Of almost 400,000 distinct CDR3 sequences listed, roughly 21% were seen once; the top ten hold 3% to 4%. The CDR3 spans 16 residues. Trimming shortened V by 2 bases and J by 2 bases, and 14 bases separated the two germline ends. CDR1 and CDR2 (germline): SEHNR, FQNEAQ (reference sequence).

V usage is TRBV7-9 and J usage is TRBJ2-3; a possible D gene is TRBD2 (6 bases). The receptor's source is a human donor who donated a stem cell graft to a child with acute myeloid leukemia. The material was PBMCs from the stem cell graft donor, obtained from the stem cell graft. The CDR3 DNA reads TGTGCCAGCAGCTTATTGGAGGGACGGGACACAGATACGCAGTATTTT. Residues: CASSLLEGRDTDTQYF.